The clone carrying this T cell receptor (beta chain) was found once. Its antigen is not known. Germline V lookup: CDR1 MDHEN, CDR2 SYDVKM. J lost 5 bases, V lost 2 bases, and 10 bases had no gene match. The CDR3 has 17 amino acids. These data belong to a study of cytomegalovirus exposure and HLA in healthy donors. The study's findings and limits: Apart from CMV serostatus, no immune exposure information was available.

Primers: 60 Vbeta forward and 13 Jbeta reverse. Repertoires were generated with immunoSEQ multiplex PCR, while TCRdb's copy carries only in-frame clones and drops some. Of some 220,000 clones in the sample, 75% to 85% are singletons; the top ten hold around 2.8%. This chain links TRBV28 with TRBJ2-1; 9 positions agree with TRBD2. The sequenced sample consisted of PBMCs. The TCR sequence derives from a woman aged 60-75 years in good health and CMV-seropositive. The CDR3 region is CASSLMRLAGLHNEQFF. DNA for the CDR3: TGTGCCAGCAGTTTAATGAGGCTAGCGGGGTTACACAATGAGCAGTTCTTC.